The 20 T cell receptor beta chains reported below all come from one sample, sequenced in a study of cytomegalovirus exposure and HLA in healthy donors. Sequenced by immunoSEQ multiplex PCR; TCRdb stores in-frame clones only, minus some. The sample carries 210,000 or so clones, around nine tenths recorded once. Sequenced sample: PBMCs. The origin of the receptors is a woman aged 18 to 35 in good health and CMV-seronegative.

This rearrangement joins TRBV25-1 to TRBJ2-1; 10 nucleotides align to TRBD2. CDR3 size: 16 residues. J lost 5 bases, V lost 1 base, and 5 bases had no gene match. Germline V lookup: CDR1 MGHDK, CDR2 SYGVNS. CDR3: CASSEWGAGGNNEQFF. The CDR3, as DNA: TGTGCCAGCAGTGAATGGGGAGCGGGAGGGAACAATGAGCAGTTCTTC.

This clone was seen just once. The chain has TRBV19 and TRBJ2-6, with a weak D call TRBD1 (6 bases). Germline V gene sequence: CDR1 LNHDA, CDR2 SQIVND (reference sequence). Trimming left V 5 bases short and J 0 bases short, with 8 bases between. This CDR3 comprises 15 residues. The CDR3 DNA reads TGTGCCAGTAGTCCACAGGGCTCTGGGGCCAACGTCCTGACTTTC. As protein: CASSPQGSGANVLTF.

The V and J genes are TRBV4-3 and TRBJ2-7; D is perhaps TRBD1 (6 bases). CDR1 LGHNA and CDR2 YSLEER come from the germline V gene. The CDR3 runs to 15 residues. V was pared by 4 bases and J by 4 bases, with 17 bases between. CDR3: CASSPRPQGHYEQYF. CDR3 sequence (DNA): TGCGCCAGCAGCCCTCGACCACAGGGTCATTACGAGCAGTACTTC.

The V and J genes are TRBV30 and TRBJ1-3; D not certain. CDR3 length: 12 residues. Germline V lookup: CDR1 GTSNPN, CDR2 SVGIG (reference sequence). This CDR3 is CALETLRNTIYF. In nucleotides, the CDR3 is TGTGCTCTGGAGACTCTTCGAAACACCATATATTTT.

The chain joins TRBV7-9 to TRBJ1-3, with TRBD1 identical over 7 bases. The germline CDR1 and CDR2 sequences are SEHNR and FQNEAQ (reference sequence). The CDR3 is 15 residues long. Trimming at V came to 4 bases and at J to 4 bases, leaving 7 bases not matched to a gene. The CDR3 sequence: CASSSTGELGNTIYF. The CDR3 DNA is TGTGCCAGCAGCTCCACAGGGGAGTTGGGAAACACCATATATTTT.

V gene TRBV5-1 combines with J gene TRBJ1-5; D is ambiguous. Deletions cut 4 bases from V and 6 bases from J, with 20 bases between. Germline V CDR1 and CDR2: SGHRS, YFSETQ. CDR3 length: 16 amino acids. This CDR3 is CASSRQKGEEGQPQHF. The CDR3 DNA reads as TGCGCCAGCAGCCGTCAAAAGGGTGAGGAGGGTCAGCCCCAGCATTTT.

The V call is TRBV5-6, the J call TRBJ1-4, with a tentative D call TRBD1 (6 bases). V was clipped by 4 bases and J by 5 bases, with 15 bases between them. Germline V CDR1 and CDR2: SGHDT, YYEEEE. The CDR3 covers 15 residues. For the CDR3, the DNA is TGTGCCAGCAGCCTGAAGACAGGCTTCAATGAAAAACTGTTTTTT. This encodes CASSLKTGFNEKLFF.

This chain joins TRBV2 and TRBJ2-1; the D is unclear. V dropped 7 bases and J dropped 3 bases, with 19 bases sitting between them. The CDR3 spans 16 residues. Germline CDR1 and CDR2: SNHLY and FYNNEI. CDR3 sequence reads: CASNDPAEKNYNEQFF. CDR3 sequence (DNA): TGTGCCAGCAATGATCCCGCAGAAAAAAACTACAATGAGCAGTTCTTC.

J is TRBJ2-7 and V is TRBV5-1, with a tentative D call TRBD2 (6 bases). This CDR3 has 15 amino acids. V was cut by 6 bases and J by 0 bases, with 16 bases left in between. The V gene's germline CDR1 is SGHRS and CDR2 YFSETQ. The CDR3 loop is CASTLGGGSSYEQYF. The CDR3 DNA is TGCGCCAGCACCCTTGGTGGGGGGAGCTCCTACGAGCAGTACTTC.

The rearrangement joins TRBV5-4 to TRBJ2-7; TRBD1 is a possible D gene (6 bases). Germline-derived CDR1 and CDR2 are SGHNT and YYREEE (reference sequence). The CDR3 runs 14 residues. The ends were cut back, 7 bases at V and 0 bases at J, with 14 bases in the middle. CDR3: CASLDQGYSYEQYF. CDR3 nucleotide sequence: TGTGCCAGCCTAGACCAGGGGTACTCCTACGAGCAGTACTTC.

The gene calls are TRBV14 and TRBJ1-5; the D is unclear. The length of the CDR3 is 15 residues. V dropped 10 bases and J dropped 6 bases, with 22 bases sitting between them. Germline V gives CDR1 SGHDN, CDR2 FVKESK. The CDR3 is CANLDRGCRGQPQHF. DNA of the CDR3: TGTGCCAACCTCGACCGCGGGTGTAGAGGTCAGCCCCAGCATTTT.

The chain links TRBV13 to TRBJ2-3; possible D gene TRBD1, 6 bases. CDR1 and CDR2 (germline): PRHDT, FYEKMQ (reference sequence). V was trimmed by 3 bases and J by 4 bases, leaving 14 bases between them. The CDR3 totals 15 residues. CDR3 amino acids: CASSFAQGWADTQYF. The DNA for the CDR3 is TGTGCCAGCAGCTTCGCCCAGGGGTGGGCAGATACGCAGTATTTT. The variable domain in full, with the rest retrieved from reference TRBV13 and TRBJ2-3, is AAGVIQSPRHLIKEKRETATLKCYPIPRHDTVYWYQQGPGQDPQFLISFYEKMQSDKGSIPDRFSAQQFSDYHSELNMSSLELGDSALYFCASSFAQGWADTQYFGPGTRLTVL.

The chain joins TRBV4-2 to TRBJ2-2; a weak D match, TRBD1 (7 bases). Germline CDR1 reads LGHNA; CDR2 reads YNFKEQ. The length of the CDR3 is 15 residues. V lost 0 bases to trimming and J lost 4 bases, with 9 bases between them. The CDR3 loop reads CASSQEQGGTGELFF. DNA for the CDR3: TGTGCCAGCAGCCAAGAGCAGGGGGGCACCGGGGAGCTGTTTTTT.

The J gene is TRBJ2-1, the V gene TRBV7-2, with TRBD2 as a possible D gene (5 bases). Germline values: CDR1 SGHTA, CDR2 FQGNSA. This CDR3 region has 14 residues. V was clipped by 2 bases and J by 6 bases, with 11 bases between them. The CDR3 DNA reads TGTGCCAGCAGCTTAATAGGGAGCGGCAATGAGCAGTTCTTC. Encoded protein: CASSLIGSGNEQFF.

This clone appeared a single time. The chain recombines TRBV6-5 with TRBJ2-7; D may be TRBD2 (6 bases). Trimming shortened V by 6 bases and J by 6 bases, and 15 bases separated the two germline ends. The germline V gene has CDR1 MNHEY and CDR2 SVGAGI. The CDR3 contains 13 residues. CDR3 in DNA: TGTGCCAGCAGCACAGGACGGACTATCGAGCAGTACTTC. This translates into CASSTGRTIEQYF.

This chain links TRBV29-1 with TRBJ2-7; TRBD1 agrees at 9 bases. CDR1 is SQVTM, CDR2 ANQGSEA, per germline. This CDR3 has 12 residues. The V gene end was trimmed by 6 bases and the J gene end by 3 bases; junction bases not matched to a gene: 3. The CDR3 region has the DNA TGCAGCGTGACGGGACAGGGCTACGAGCAGTACTTC. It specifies CSVTGQGYEQYF.

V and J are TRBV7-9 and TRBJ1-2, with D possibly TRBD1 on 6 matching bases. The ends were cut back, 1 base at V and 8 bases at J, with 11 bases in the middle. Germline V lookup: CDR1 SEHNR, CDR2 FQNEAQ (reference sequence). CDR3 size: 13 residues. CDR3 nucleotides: TGTGCCAGCAGCTTAGTAGAGCAGGGGGGCTACACCTTC. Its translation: CASSLVEQGGYTF. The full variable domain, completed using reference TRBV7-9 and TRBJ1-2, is DTGVSQNPRHKITKRGQNVTFRCDPISEHNRLYWYRQTLGQGPEFLTYFQNEAQLEKSRLLSDRFSAERPKGSFSTLEIQRTEQGDSAMYLCASSLVEQGGYTFGSGTRLTVV.

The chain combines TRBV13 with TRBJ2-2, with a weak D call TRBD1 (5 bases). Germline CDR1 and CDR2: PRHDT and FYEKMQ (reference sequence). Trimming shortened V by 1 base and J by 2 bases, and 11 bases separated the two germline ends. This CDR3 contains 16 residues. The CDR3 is CASSLVGQINTGELFF. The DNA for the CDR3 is TGTGCCAGCAGCTTAGTGGGGCAAATAAACACCGGGGAGCTGTTTTTT.

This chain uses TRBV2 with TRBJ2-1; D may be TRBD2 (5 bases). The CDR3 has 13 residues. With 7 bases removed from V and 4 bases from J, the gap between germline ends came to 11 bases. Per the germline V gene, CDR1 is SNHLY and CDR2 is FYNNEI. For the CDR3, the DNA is TGTGCCAGCAAGGGAGAGTTATACAATGAGCAGTTCTTC. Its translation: CASKGELYNEQFF.

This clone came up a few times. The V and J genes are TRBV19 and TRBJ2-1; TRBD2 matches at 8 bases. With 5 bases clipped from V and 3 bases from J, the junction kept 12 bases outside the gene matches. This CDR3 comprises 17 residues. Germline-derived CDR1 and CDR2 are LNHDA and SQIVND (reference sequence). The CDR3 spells CASSPDRGSGDYNEQFF. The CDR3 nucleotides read TGTGCCAGTAGTCCCGATCGCGGTAGCGGGGACTACAATGAGCAGTTCTTC.